This T cell receptor beta chain comes out of a study of T-cell reconstitution after alpha-beta-depleted transplantation in children. Trimming shortened V by 0 bases and J by 5 bases, and 11 bases separated the two germline ends. In germline, CDR1 is SGHRS, CDR2 YFSETQ. The CDR3 consists of 14 residues. This clonotype was detected a few times. Unique molecular identifiers were used in preparing the TCRbeta library. TCRdb reprocessed the PCR reads with MiXCR, giving one entry per CDR3 protein. The data contain about 610,000 distinct CDR3 sequences, over 9.5% of them singletons. The clonotype originates from a human donor who donated a stem cell graft to a child with acute myeloid leukemia. The chain uses TRBV5-1 and TRBJ2-5; D might be TRBD1 (5 bases). This specimen was PBMCs from the stem cell graft donor, taken from the stem cell graft. The DNA for the CDR3 is TGCGCCAGCAGCTTGGCCTTGGGGCTCGAGACCCAGTACTTC. It translates to CASSLALGLETQYF.